This TCR beta chain was sequenced in a study of beta chain features in type 1 diabetes. V was clipped by 3 bases and J by 6 bases; unmatched bases: 11. This CDR3 spans 15 amino acids. Germline CDR1 and CDR2: SGHVS and FQNEAQ. On this clone: Its antigen is not identified.

Based on CD45RO/CCR7/CD25/CD127/CD95/CD27, CD4+ regulatory, stem cell-like memory, naive and central memory cells were sorted. What was sequenced were expressed TCRB transcripts, since all of the isolated RNA had been reverse transcribed. An average of approximately 3.4 million reads was obtained for naive, central memory and regulatory T cell samples. Assay: immunoSEQ multiplex PCR; the TCRdb copy retains only in-frame clones and omits some. The sample has about 280,000 clones, over 12% seen once; the top ten hold approximately 0.015%. Study results and limitations: The study found that naive, central memory and Treg TCRB repertoires appeared more similar in patients than in healthy donors. With patients and controls alike, PCR might favor shorter templates to an equal degree. TCRB CDR3 length was moderately but significantly reduced in all four CD4+ subsets of Type 1 diabetes patients.

The sequenced sample was naive CD4+ T cells from blood. The rearrangement uses TRBV7-8 and TRBJ2-7; 7 nucleotides align to TRBD1. This clonotype originated in a man younger than 35 with type 1 diabetes. The CDR3 reads CASSFQSFPGGEQYF. The CDR3 DNA reads TGTGCCAGCAGCTTTCAATCTTTTCCAGGGGGCGAGCAGTACTTC.